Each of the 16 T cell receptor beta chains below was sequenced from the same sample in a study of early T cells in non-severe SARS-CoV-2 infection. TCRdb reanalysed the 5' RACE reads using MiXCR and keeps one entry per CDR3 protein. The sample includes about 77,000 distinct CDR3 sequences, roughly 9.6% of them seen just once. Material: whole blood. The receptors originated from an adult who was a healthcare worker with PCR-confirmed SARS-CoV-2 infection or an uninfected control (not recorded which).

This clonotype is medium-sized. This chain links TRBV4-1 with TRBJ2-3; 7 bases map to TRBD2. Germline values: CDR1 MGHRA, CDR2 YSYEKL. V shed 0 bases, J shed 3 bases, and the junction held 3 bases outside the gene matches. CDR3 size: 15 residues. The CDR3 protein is CASSQDGGSTDTQYF. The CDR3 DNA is TGCGCCAGCAGCCAAGACGGGGGGTCGACAGATACGCAGTATTTT.

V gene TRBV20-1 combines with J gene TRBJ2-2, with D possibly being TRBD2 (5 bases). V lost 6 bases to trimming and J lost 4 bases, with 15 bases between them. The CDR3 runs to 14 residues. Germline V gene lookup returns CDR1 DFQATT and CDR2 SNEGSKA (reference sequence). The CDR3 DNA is TGCAGTGCGGAACGGGGAGACCTCACCGGGGAGCTGTTTTTT. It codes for CSAERGDLTGELFF.

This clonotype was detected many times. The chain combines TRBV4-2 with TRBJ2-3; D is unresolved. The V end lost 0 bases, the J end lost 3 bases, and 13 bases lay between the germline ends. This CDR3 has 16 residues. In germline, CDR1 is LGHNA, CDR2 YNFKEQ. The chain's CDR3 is CASSQDPSRITDTQYF. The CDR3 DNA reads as TGTGCCAGCAGCCAAGATCCGTCTAGAATTACAGATACGCAGTATTTT.

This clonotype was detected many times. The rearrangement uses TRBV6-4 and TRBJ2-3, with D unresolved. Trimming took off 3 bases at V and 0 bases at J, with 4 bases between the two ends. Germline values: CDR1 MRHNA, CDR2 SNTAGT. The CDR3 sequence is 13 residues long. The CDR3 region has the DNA TGTGCCAGCAGTGAGGGGAGCACAGATACGCAGTATTTT. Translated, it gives CASSEGSTDTQYF.

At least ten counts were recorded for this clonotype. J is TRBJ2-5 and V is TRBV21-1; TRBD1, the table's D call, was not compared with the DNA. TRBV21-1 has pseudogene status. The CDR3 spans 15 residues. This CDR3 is CASSSLHRGQETQYF. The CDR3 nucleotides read TGTGCCAGCAGCAGCCTTCACAGGGGACAAGAGACCCAGTACTTC.

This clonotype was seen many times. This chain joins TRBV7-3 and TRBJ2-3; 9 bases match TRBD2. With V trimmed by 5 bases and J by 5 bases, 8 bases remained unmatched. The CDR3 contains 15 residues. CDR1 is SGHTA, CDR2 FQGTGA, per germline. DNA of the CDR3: TGTGCCAGCAGCCAGCGCAGCGGGGGGCAAGATACGCAGTATTTT. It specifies CASSQRSGGQDTQYF.

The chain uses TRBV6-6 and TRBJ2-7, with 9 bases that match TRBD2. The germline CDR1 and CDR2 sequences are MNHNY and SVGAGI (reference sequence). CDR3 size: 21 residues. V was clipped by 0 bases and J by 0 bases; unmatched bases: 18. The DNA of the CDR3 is TGTGCCAGCAGTTACTCACCTAGCGGGGAGGAGAACCGGTGGAGCTCCTACGAGCAGTACTTC. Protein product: CASSYSPSGEENRWSSYEQYF.

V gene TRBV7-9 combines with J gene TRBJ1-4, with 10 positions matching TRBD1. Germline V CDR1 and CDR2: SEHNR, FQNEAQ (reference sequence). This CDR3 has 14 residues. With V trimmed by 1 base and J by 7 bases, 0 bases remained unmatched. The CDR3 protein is CASSLGTGGEKLFF. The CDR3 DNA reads TGTGCCAGCAGCTTAGGGACAGGGGGTGAAAAACTGTTTTTT.

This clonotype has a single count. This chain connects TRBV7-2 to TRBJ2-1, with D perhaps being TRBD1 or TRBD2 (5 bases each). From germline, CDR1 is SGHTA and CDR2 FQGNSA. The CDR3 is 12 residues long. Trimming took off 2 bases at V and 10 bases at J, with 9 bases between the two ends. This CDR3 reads CASSLWDGEQFF. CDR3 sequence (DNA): TGTGCCAGCAGCTTATGGGACGGCGAGCAGTTCTTC. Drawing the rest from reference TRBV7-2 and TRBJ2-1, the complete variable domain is GAGVSQSPSNKVTEKGKDVELRCDPISGHTALYWYRQSLGQGLEFLIYFQGNSAPDKSGLPSDRFSAERTGGSVSTLTIQRTQQEDSAVYLCASSLWDGEQFFGPGTRLTVL.

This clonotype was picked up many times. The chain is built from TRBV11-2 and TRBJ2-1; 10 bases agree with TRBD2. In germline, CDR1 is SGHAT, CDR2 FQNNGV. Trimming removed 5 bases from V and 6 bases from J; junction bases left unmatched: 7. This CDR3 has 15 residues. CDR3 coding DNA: TGTGCCAGCAGCCTAGCGGGAGAGTTTCTCAATGAGCAGTTCTTC. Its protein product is CASSLAGEFLNEQFF.

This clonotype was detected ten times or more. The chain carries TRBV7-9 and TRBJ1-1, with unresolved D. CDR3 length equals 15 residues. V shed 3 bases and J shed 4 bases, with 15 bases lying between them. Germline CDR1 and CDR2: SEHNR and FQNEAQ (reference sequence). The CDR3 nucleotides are TGTGCCAGCAGCTTCCCCGGCTTAGCGGGCACTGAAGCTTTCTTT. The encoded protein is CASSFPGLAGTEAFF. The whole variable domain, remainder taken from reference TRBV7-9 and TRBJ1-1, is DTGVSQNPRHKITKRGQNVTFRCDPISEHNRLYWYRQTLGQGPEFLTYFQNEAQLEKSRLLSDRFSAERPKGSFSTLEIQRTEQGDSAMYLCASSFPGLAGTEAFFGQGTRLTVV.

The CDR3 DNA sequence: TGTGCCTGGTCGGCGGATGAAAAACTGTTTTTT. Amino acid sequence: CAWSADEKLFF. The chain employs TRBV30 and TRBJ1-4; D gene uncertain. In germline, CDR1 is GTSNPN, CDR2 SVGIG (reference sequence). V gave up 5 bases and J gave up 6 bases, with 7 bases separating them. The CDR3 covers 11 residues.

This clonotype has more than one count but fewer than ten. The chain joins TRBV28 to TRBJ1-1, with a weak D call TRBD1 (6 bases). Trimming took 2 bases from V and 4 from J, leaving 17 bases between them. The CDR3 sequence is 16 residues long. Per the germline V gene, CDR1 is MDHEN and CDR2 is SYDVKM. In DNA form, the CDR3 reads TGTGCCAGCAGTTTAGTACAGGGCGGGCTGAGCACTGAAGCTTTCTTT. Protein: CASSLVQGGLSTEAFF.

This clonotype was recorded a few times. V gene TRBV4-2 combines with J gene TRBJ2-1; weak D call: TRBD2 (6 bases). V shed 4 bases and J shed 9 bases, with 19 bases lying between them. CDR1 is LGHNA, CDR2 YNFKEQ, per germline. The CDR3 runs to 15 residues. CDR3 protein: CASSLRLGPELEQFF. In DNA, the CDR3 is TGTGCCAGCAGCCTACGACTAGGACCCGAGCTTGAGCAGTTCTTC.

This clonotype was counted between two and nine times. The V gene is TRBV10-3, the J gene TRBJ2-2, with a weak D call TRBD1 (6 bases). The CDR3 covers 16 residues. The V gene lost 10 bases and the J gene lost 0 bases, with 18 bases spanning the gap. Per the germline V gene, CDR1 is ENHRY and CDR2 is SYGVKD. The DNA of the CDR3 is TGTGCCACCAGATCCCTAGACAGGACGAACACCGGGGAGCTGTTTTTT. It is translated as CATRSLDRTNTGELFF.

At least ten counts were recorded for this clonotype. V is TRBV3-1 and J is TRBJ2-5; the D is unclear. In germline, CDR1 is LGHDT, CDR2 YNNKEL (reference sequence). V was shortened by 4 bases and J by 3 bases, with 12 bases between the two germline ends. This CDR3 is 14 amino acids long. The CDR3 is CASSPSGPKETQYF. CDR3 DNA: TGTGCCAGCAGCCCCTCCGGGCCGAAAGAGACCCAGTACTTC.